This TCR beta chain was sequenced during a study of blood T cell repertoires in COVID-19. In the study overall: Acute and convalescent COVID-19 samples came from the United States, Italy and Spain. T cells, B-cell-depleted T cells, or PBMCs supplied cDNA or gDNA.

Clones were sequenced by immunoSEQ multiplex PCR, and TCRdb holds only the in-frame ones, with some missing. This table holds some 80,000 clones, 86% found once. With V trimmed by 1 base and J by 6 bases, 5 bases remained unmatched. This CDR3 comprises 15 residues. CDR1 and CDR2 (germline): MNHNS, SASEGT. This clone was seen only a few times. The sequenced sample was peripheral blood. The origin of this receptor is a woman older than 75 in a cohort sampled during active or convalescent COVID-19. This sequence joins TRBV6-1 and TRBJ2-2, with 7 bases identical to TRBD2. CDR3 amino acids: CASSEGLATSGELFF. In DNA form, the CDR3 reads TGTGCCAGCAGTGAAGGACTAGCCACCTCCGGGGAGCTGTTTTTT.